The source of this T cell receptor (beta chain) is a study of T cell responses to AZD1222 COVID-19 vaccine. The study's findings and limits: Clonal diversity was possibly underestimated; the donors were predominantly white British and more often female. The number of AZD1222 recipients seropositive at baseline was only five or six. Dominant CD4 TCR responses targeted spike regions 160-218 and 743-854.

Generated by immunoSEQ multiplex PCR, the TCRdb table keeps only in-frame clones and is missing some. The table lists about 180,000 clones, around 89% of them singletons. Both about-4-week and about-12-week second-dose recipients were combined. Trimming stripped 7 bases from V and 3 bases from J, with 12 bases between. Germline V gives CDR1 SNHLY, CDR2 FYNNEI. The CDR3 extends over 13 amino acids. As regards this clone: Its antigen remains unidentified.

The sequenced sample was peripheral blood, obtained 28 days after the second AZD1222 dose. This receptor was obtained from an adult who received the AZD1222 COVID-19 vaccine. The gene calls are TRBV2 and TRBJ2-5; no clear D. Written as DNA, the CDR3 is TGTGCCAGCATCTTAGGACCAAAAGAGACCCAGTACTTC. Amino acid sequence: CASILGPKETQYF.